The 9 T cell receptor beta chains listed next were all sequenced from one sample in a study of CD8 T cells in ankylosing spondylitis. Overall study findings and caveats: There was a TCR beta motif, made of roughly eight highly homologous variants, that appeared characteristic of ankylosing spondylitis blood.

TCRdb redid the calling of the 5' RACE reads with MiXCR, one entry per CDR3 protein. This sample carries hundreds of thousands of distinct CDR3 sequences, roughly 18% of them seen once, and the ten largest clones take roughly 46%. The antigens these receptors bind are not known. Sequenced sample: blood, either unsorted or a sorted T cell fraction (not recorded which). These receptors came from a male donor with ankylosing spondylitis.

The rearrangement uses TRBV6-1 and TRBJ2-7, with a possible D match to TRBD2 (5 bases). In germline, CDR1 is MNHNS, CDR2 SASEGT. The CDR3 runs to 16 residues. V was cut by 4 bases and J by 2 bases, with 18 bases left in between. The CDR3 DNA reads TGTGCCAGCAGTGTAGGACCGACCCCGGGGACCTACGAGCAGTACTTC. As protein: CASSVGPTPGTYEQYF.

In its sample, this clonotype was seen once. CDR3 protein: CASSSPVGAANYGYTF. As DNA, the CDR3 is TGTGCCAGCAGCTCGCCAGTCGGGGCAGCTAACTATGGCTACACCTTC. V is TRBV28 and J is TRBJ1-2; TRBD1 is a possible D gene (5 bases). The germline CDR1 and CDR2 sequences are MDHEN and SYDVKM. The V end was cut by 6 bases, the J end by 0 bases, with 17 bases between. The CDR3 is made up of 16 amino acids.

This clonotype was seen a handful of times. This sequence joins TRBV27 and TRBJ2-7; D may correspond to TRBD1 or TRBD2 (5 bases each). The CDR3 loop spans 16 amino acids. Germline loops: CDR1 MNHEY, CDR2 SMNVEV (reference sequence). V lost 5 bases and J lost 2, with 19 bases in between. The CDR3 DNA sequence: TGTGCCAGCAGTCGCATTCCGGGACCGGCGCCCTACGAGCAGTACTTC. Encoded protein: CASSRIPGPAPYEQYF.

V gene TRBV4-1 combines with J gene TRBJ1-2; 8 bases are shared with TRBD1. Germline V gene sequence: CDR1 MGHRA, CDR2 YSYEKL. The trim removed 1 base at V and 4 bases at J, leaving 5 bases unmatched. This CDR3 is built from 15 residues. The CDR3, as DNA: TGCGCCAGCAGCCAAGGGTCAGGGGGCGCCTATGGCTACACCTTC. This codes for CASSQGSGGAYGYTF.

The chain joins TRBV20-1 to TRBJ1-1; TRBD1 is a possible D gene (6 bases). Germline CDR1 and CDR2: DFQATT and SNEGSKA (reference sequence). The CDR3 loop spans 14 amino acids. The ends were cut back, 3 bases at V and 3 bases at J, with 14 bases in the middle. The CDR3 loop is CSARGTSRDTEAFF. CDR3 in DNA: TGCAGTGCTAGGGGGACATCAAGGGACACTGAAGCTTTCTTT.

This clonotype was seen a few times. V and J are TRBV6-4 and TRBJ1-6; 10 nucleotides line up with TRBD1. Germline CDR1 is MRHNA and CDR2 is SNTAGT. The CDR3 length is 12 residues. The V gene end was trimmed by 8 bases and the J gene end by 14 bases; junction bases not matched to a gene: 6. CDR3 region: CASPGQGFTLHF. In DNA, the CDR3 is TGTGCCAGCCCGGGACAGGGGTTCACCCTCCACTTT.

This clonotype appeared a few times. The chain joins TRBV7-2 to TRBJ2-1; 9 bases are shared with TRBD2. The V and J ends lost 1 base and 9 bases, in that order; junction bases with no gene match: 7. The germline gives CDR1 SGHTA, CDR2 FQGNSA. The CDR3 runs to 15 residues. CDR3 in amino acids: CASSLEAGGPPEQFF. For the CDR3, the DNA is TGTGCCAGCAGCTTAGAGGCGGGGGGGCCACCTGAGCAGTTCTTC.

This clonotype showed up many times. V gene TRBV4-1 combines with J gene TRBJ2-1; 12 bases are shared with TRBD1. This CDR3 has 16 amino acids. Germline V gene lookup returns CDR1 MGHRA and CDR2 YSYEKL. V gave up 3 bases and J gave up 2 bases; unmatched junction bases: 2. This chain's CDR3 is CASSHGDRGPYNEQFF. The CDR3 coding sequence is TGCGCCAGCAGCCATGGGGACAGGGGGCCCTACAATGAGCAGTTCTTC.

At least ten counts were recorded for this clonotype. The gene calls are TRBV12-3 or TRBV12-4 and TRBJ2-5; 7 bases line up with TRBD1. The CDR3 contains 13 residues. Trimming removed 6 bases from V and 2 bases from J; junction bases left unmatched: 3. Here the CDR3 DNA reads TGTGCCAGCAGGGGGGACAGTCAAGAGACCCAGTACTTC. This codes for CASRGDSQETQYF.